This TCR beta chain was observed in a study of blood T cells in healthy people across ages. A J-beta primer mix and a sample-barcoded 5' primer were used in a second PCR of roughly 7 to 12 cycles. TCRdb re-derived calls from the 5' RACE reads in MiXCR, one entry per CDR3 protein. The table lists 2 million or so distinct CDR3 sequences, roughly 52% of them singletons, with more than 2% in the top ten. Germline trimming cut 6 bases from V and 2 bases from J; bases unmatched to any gene: 10. Germline CDR1 is MNHEY and CDR2 is SMNVEV (reference sequence). This CDR3 has 16 residues. Material for sequencing was blood. This chain links TRBV27 with TRBJ2-4; 7 bases align to TRBD1. The sequence was collected from a woman in her 40s in good health. CDR3 amino acids: CASRGFPTGSKNIQYF. The DNA for the CDR3 is TGTGCCAGCAGGGGGTTTCCGACAGGGTCCAAAAACATTCAGTACTTC.